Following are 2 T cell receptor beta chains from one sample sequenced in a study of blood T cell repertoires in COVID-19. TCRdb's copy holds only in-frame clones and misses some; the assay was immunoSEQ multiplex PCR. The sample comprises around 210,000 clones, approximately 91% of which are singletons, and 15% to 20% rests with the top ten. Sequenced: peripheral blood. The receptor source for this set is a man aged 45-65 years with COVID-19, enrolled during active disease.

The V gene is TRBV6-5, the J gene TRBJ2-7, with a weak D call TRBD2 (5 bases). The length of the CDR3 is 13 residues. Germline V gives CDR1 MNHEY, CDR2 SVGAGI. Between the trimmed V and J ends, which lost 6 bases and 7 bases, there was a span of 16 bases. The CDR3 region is CASRWDPPGEQYF. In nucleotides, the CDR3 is TGTGCCAGCAGATGGGATCCCCCGGGGGAGCAGTACTTC.

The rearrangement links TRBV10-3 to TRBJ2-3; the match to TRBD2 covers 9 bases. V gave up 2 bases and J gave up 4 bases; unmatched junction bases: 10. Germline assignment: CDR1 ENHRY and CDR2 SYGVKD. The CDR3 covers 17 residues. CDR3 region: CAISELGSGGNSDTQYF. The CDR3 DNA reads TGTGCCATCAGTGAGCTTGGTAGCGGGGGCAATTCAGATACGCAGTATTTT.